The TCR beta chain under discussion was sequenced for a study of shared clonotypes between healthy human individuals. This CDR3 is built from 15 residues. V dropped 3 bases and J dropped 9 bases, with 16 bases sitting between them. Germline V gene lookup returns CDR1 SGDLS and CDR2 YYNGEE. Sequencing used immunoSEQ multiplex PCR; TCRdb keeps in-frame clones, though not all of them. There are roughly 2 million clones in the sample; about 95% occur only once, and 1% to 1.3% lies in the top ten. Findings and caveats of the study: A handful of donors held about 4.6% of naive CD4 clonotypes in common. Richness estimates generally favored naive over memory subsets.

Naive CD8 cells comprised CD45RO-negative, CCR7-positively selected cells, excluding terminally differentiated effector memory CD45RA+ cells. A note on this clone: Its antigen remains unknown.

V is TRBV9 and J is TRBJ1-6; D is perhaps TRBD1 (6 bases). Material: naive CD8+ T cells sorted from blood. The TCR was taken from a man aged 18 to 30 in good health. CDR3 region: CASSEGGVSGSPLHF. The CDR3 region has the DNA TGTGCCAGCAGCGAGGGGGGAGTATCGGGTTCACCCCTCCACTTT.